This TCR beta chain was captured by sequencing in a study of Graves' ophthalmopathy and Graves' hyperthyroidism. At the level of the study: At the time of initial diagnosis and before any treatment, peripheral blood was collected. General study points: Prediction of ophthalmopathy progression reached roughly 68% sensitivity and roughly 72% specificity.

The table lists this clonotype with a count of one. Its antigen is currently unknown. A much bigger clone sits one base away, suggesting this may be a read error. No conserved phenylalanine or tryptophan ends this CDR3, so it is likely a read error. Diagnostic conclusions were grounded in clinical symptoms, serum thyroxine, TRAb, thyroid ultrasound and orbital computed tomography. CDR3 regions of TCR beta were amplified from RNA transcripts. Scientists carried out first-round RT-PCR using HTBI primers and then a second-round multiplex PCR. MiXCR, run by TCRdb on the multiplex PCR reads, gives a single entry per CDR3 protein. There are over 450,000 distinct CDR3 sequences in the sample; approximately 15% occur only once, and around 9.8% lies in the top ten. CDR3 size: 13 residues. Trimming left V 8 bases short and J 5 bases short, with 13 bases between. Germline lookup yields CDR1 MGHRA and CDR2 YSYEKL.

The chain recombines TRBV4-1 with TRBJ1-5, with D possibly TRBD1 on 5 matching bases. The source of this sequence is a woman aged 25-40 years with Graves' ophthalmopathy. Source material: blood. CDR3 nucleotide sequence: TGCGCCAGCGCCGGGCAGGGAGATCAGCCCCAGCATGTT. This translates into CASAGQGDQPQHV.